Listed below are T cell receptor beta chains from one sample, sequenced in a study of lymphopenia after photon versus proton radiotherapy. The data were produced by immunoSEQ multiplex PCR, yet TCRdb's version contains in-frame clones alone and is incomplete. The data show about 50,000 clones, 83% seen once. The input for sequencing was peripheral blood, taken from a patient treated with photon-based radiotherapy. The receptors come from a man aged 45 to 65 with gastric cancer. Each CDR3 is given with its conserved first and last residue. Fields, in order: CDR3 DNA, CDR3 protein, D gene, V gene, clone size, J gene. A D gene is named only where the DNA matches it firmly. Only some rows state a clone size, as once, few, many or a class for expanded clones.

cdr3_nt: TGTGCCAGCAGCTTGGAGACAAGCTACAATGAGCAGTTCTTC; cdr3_aa: CASSLETSYNEQFF; d_call: -; v_call: TRBV5-4; clone_size: -; j_call: TRBJ2-1
cdr3_nt: TGCGCCAGCACCTGGGGGAACAGGGGGGACTACGAGCAGTACTTC; cdr3_aa: CASTWGNRGDYEQYF; d_call: TRBD1; v_call: TRBV23-1; clone_size: -; j_call: TRBJ2-7
cdr3_nt: TGTGCCAGCAGCCCCTCAAGGGGAGTAGACACCGGGGAGCTGTTTTTT; cdr3_aa: CASSPSRGVDTGELFF; d_call: -; v_call: TRBV7-8; clone_size: -; j_call: TRBJ2-2
cdr3_nt: TGTGCCAGCAGCAACAGGGGAGCGGGCACAGATACGCAGTATTTT; cdr3_aa: CASSNRGAGTDTQYF; d_call: TRBD1; v_call: TRBV11-2; clone_size: -; j_call: TRBJ2-3
cdr3_nt: TGTGCCACCGGACTAGCGGGAGATGAGACCCAGTACTTC; cdr3_aa: CATGLAGDETQYF; d_call: TRBD2; v_call: TRBV25-1; clone_size: -; j_call: TRBJ2-5
cdr3_nt: TGTGCCAGCAGTGAAGTTTATTCGAGCTATGGCTACACCTTC; cdr3_aa: CASSEVYSSYGYTF; d_call: -; v_call: TRBV6-1; clone_size: -; j_call: TRBJ1-2
cdr3_nt: TGTGCCAGCAGCCGGAGACACAGCAATATTGAGCAGTTCTTC; cdr3_aa: CASSRRHSNIEQFF; d_call: -; v_call: TRBV5-4; clone_size: -; j_call: TRBJ2-1
cdr3_nt: TGTGCCAGCAGCTGGGGGGGCTACAATGAGCAGTTCTTC; cdr3_aa: CASSWGGYNEQFF; d_call: TRBD2; v_call: TRBV7-2; clone_size: -; j_call: TRBJ2-1
cdr3_nt: TGTGCCAGCAGCGTAGACCCACGGGGCACCGGGGAGCTGTTTTTT; cdr3_aa: CASSVDPRGTGELFF; d_call: -; v_call: TRBV11-2; clone_size: once; j_call: TRBJ2-2
cdr3_nt: TGCGCCAGCAGCTTGGAGTGGGGGCCTAACACCGGGGAGCTGTTTTTT; cdr3_aa: CASSLEWGPNTGELFF; d_call: -; v_call: TRBV5-1; clone_size: once; j_call: TRBJ2-2
cdr3_nt: TGTGCCAGCAGCTCAAGCGTAGCGGGCCTCTCCTACGAGCAGTACTTC; cdr3_aa: CASSSSVAGLSYEQYF; d_call: TRBD2; v_call: TRBV7-9; clone_size: -; j_call: TRBJ2-7
cdr3_nt: TGTGCCAGCAGTTTATCTGGCAGGGTGGGGGCCGAGACCTACAATGAGCAGTTCTTC; cdr3_aa: CASSLSGRVGAETYNEQFF; d_call: -; v_call: TRBV28; clone_size: -; j_call: TRBJ2-1
cdr3_nt: TGCGCCAGCAGCCCCCTTCGGGACAGTACCCGAGGTGGGGCCAACGTCCTGACTTTC; cdr3_aa: CASSPLRDSTRGGANVLTF; d_call: TRBD1; v_call: TRBV4-1; clone_size: -; j_call: TRBJ2-6
cdr3_nt: TGTGCCAGCATCCACAGGGGTGAGGCAGATACGCAGTATTTT; cdr3_aa: CASIHRGEADTQYF; d_call: TRBD1; v_call: TRBV7-9; clone_size: few; j_call: TRBJ2-3
cdr3_nt: TGCGCCAGCTCCCTGGGGGCGCTAGCGGGATTGACCGGGGAGCTGTTTTTT; cdr3_aa: CASSLGALAGLTGELFF; d_call: TRBD2; v_call: TRBV5-1; clone_size: -; j_call: TRBJ2-2
cdr3_nt: TGTGCTAGTGGTCTCTCCGGGACTTCCTACGAGCAGTACTTC; cdr3_aa: CASGLSGTSYEQYF; d_call: -; v_call: TRBV12-5; clone_size: -; j_call: TRBJ2-7
cdr3_nt: TGTGCCAGCTCACCACCGGGACTAGCGGCCACAGATACGCAGTATTTT; cdr3_aa: CASSPPGLAATDTQYF; d_call: TRBD2; v_call: TRBV18; clone_size: -; j_call: TRBJ2-3
cdr3_nt: TGTGCCAGCAGCTCCACCCCCCAGAACACCGGGGAGCTGTTTTTT; cdr3_aa: CASSSTPQNTGELFF; d_call: -; v_call: TRBV7-2; clone_size: once; j_call: TRBJ2-2
cdr3_nt: TGTGCCAGCAGCTTAGATAGGGGTACTGTGGATGAGCAGTTCTTC; cdr3_aa: CASSLDRGTVDEQFF; d_call: -; v_call: TRBV11-2; clone_size: -; j_call: TRBJ2-1
cdr3_nt: TGTGCCTGGAGTACCAAAGTCGCGGGGGTTAACTATGGCTACACCTTC; cdr3_aa: CAWSTKVAGVNYGYTF; d_call: -; v_call: TRBV30; clone_size: -; j_call: TRBJ1-2
cdr3_nt: TGTGCCAGCAGTGTTCCCGGGGCCCTCTCAGATACGCAGTATTTT; cdr3_aa: CASSVPGALSDTQYF; d_call: -; v_call: TRBV28; clone_size: -; j_call: TRBJ2-3
cdr3_nt: TGTGCCAGTAGTGGACAGGGGGCGCAATGGACCGGGGAGCTGTTTTTT; cdr3_aa: CASSGQGAQWTGELFF; d_call: TRBD1; v_call: TRBV19; clone_size: once; j_call: TRBJ2-2
cdr3_nt: TGTGCCAGCTCCCGGACTAGCGGGAGTGCCTACAATGAGCAGTTCTTC; cdr3_aa: CASSRTSGSAYNEQFF; d_call: TRBD2; v_call: TRBV28; clone_size: -; j_call: TRBJ2-1
cdr3_nt: TGTGCCAGCAGCTCGGACTCGCTTTCCTACGAGCAGTACTTC; cdr3_aa: CASSSDSLSYEQYF; d_call: -; v_call: TRBV5-6; clone_size: few; j_call: TRBJ2-7
cdr3_nt: TGCAGCGTTGAAGACCTAGTACGCTACACCTTC; cdr3_aa: CSVEDLVRYTF; d_call: -; v_call: TRBV29-1; clone_size: -; j_call: TRBJ1-2
cdr3_nt: TGTGCCAGCAGTTTAAGGACTAGTAAGGAGCAGTTCTTC; cdr3_aa: CASSLRTSKEQFF; d_call: TRBD2; v_call: TRBV28; clone_size: -; j_call: TRBJ2-1
cdr3_nt: TGTGCCACCAGCTCGACTAGAACCTACGAGCAGTACTTC; cdr3_aa: CATSSTRTYEQYF; d_call: -; v_call: TRBV15; clone_size: few; j_call: TRBJ2-7
cdr3_nt: TGTGCCAGCAGTTACGCGGCGGGAGGCCCAGATACGCAGTATTTT; cdr3_aa: CASSYAAGGPDTQYF; d_call: TRBD2; v_call: TRBV6-5; clone_size: -; j_call: TRBJ2-3
cdr3_nt: TGTGCCAGCAGCTTAGGGAGACTAGCGGGAGTCATTTGGGATACGCAGTATTTT; cdr3_aa: CASSLGRLAGVIWDTQYF; d_call: TRBD2; v_call: TRBV7-9; clone_size: -; j_call: TRBJ2-3
cdr3_nt: TGTGCCAGCAGCTTAGTAAACAGGGGTGGCAATGAGCAGTTCTTC; cdr3_aa: CASSLVNRGGNEQFF; d_call: TRBD1; v_call: TRBV7-2; clone_size: -; j_call: TRBJ2-1
cdr3_nt: TGCGCCAGCAGCCTTCTCGGGACTGGGACCAATGAGCAGTTCTTC; cdr3_aa: CASSLLGTGTNEQFF; d_call: -; v_call: TRBV4-1; clone_size: -; j_call: TRBJ2-1
cdr3_nt: TGTGCCAGCACCGGACAGGGGAAGACTGAAGCTTTCTTT; cdr3_aa: CASTGQGKTEAFF; d_call: TRBD1; v_call: TRBV2; clone_size: -; j_call: TRBJ1-1
cdr3_nt: TGCGCCAGCAGCCAAGGGGGAGGTGCGTTCTTC; cdr3_aa: CASSQGGGAFF; d_call: -; v_call: TRBV4-3; clone_size: -; j_call: TRBJ2-1
cdr3_nt: TGTGCCAGCACCGAAGACAGGGGGCCTGGGCCCCAGCATTTT; cdr3_aa: CASTEDRGPGPQHF; d_call: TRBD1; v_call: TRBV2; clone_size: -; j_call: TRBJ1-5
cdr3_nt: TGTGCCAGCAGCGTTGGGAGTGGGTCAGACGGGCAGCAGTTCTTC; cdr3_aa: CASSVGSGSDGQQFF; d_call: -; v_call: TRBV9; clone_size: -; j_call: TRBJ2-1
cdr3_nt: TGTGCCAGCAGTTTCACAGGGCTCTATGGCTACACCTTC; cdr3_aa: CASSFTGLYGYTF; d_call: -; v_call: TRBV28; clone_size: -; j_call: TRBJ1-2
cdr3_nt: TGCGCCAGCAGCTGGGGGCCAGGAGACTACCACTCCTACGAGCAGTACTTC; cdr3_aa: CASSWGPGDYHSYEQYF; d_call: -; v_call: TRBV5-1; clone_size: -; j_call: TRBJ2-7
cdr3_nt: TGTGCCAGCAGGCAGCTCGGGCAGGGCGTCCACGAGCAGTACTTC; cdr3_aa: CASRQLGQGVHEQYF; d_call: -; v_call: TRBV27; clone_size: -; j_call: TRBJ2-7
cdr3_nt: TGTGCCAGCAGCAAGGAACTCTATGGCTACACCTTC; cdr3_aa: CASSKELYGYTF; d_call: -; v_call: TRBV5-4; clone_size: -; j_call: TRBJ1-2
cdr3_nt: TGTGCCAGCAGCTTAGAGGCTTCTGGGGAATACGAGCAGTACTTC; cdr3_aa: CASSLEASGEYEQYF; d_call: -; v_call: TRBV7-2; clone_size: -; j_call: TRBJ2-7
cdr3_nt: TGTGCCAGTAGTATAGACGGACTAGCGGGTATTTACAATGAGCAGTTCTTC; cdr3_aa: CASSIDGLAGIYNEQFF; d_call: TRBD2; v_call: TRBV19; clone_size: -; j_call: TRBJ2-1
cdr3_nt: TGTGCCAGCTCACCTCCTTTGGCTAGCGGGAGCAACGAGCAGTACTTC; cdr3_aa: CASSPPLASGSNEQYF; d_call: TRBD2; v_call: TRBV18; clone_size: -; j_call: TRBJ2-7
cdr3_nt: TGTGCCAGCAGCGTTACAGTAACCCAAGAGACCCAGTACTTC; cdr3_aa: CASSVTVTQETQYF; d_call: -; v_call: TRBV9; clone_size: -; j_call: TRBJ2-5
cdr3_nt: TGCGCCAGCAGCCAAGATCGGTCCAAAATCTCTGGGGCCAACGTCCTGACTTTC; cdr3_aa: CASSQDRSKISGANVLTF; d_call: -; v_call: TRBV4-3; clone_size: -; j_call: TRBJ2-6
cdr3_nt: TGCGCCAGCAACAGGGAGGCCGGGGAGCTGTTTTTT; cdr3_aa: CASNREAGELFF; d_call: -; v_call: TRBV5-1; clone_size: -; j_call: TRBJ2-2
cdr3_nt: TGTGCCAGCAGTCCTGACAGGGGACCTTACGAGCAGTACTTC; cdr3_aa: CASSPDRGPYEQYF; d_call: TRBD1; v_call: TRBV5-4; clone_size: once; j_call: TRBJ2-7
cdr3_nt: TGTGCCATCAGTGTGGGGTCCCAAGAGACCCAGTACTTC; cdr3_aa: CAISVGSQETQYF; d_call: -; v_call: TRBV10-3; clone_size: -; j_call: TRBJ2-5
cdr3_nt: TGTGCCAGCAGTCCATCAGGACAGGGGAACACTGAAGCTTTCTTT; cdr3_aa: CASSPSGQGNTEAFF; d_call: TRBD1; v_call: TRBV28; clone_size: -; j_call: TRBJ1-1
cdr3_nt: TGTGCCTGGAGTGTACTAGCGAGCGAGCAGTACTTC; cdr3_aa: CAWSVLASEQYF; d_call: TRBD2; v_call: TRBV30; clone_size: -; j_call: TRBJ2-7
cdr3_nt: TGTGCCAGCAGCCCGGGACGGCAAGAGACCCAGTACTTC; cdr3_aa: CASSPGRQETQYF; d_call: -; v_call: TRBV5-6; clone_size: -; j_call: TRBJ2-5
cdr3_nt: TGTGCCAGTAGTACAAGGGGAATAGGGGCTTTTTCGGGGGAGCTGTTTTTT; cdr3_aa: CASSTRGIGAFSGELFF; d_call: -; v_call: TRBV19; clone_size: -; j_call: TRBJ2-2
cdr3_nt: TGTGCCAGCAGCGTACAGGAACGGGTTGGCTACACCTTC; cdr3_aa: CASSVQERVGYTF; d_call: -; v_call: TRBV7-9; clone_size: few; j_call: TRBJ1-2
cdr3_nt: TGTGCCAGCAGCGGCGGGACAGGAGATACGCAGTATTTT; cdr3_aa: CASSGGTGDTQYF; d_call: TRBD1; v_call: TRBV9; clone_size: -; j_call: TRBJ2-3
cdr3_nt: TGCGCCAGCAGCCCCGTACCCACAGGGACCGGGGAGCTGTTTTTT; cdr3_aa: CASSPVPTGTGELFF; d_call: -; v_call: TRBV5-1; clone_size: -; j_call: TRBJ2-2
cdr3_nt: TGTGCCTGGAAAAGGAACAACTATGGCTACACCTTC; cdr3_aa: CAWKRNNYGYTF; d_call: -; v_call: TRBV30; clone_size: few; j_call: TRBJ1-2
cdr3_nt: TGTGCCAGCAGTTACACCGGGACAGGGTGGGGCGAGCAGTACTTC; cdr3_aa: CASSYTGTGWGEQYF; d_call: TRBD1; v_call: TRBV28; clone_size: once; j_call: TRBJ2-7
cdr3_nt: TGTGCCAGCAGTTACTCGGCGTCAGCCTACGAGCAGTACTTC; cdr3_aa: CASSYSASAYEQYF; d_call: -; v_call: TRBV6-6; clone_size: -; j_call: TRBJ2-7